A selection of T cell receptor beta chains follows, all from one sample in a study of cytomegalovirus exposure and HLA in healthy donors. The data were produced by immunoSEQ multiplex PCR, yet TCRdb's version contains in-frame clones alone and is incomplete. The data hold around 67,000 clones, with 75% to 85% observed a single time. Sequenced input: PBMCs. These receptors were taken from a man between 18 and 29 years old in good health and CMV-seropositive. The CDR3 runs from the conserved cysteine through the conserved F or W. The D gene is left open where the match is weak. The size field is filled for only some rows; it gives once, few, many or a size class.

CDR3 length: 18; clone size: once; V gene: TRBV5-1; J gene: TRBJ2-3; D gene: -; CDR3 protein: CASSPRGWDTLGADTQYF; CDR3 DNA: TGCGCCAGCAGCCCCAGAGGCTGGGACACCCTTGGCGCAGATACGCAGTATTTT
CDR3 length: 14; clone size: -; V gene: TRBV10-2; J gene: TRBJ1-5; D gene: -; CDR3 protein: CASSPGWGDQPQHF; CDR3 DNA: TGCGCCAGCTCCCCGGGTTGGGGGGATCAACCCCAGCATTTT
CDR3 length: 12; clone size: -; V gene: TRBV13; J gene: TRBJ1-6; D gene: -; CDR3 protein: CASRLDNSPLHF; CDR3 DNA: TGTGCCTCTAGGTTGGATAATTCACCCCTCCACTTT
CDR3 length: 13; clone size: -; V gene: TRBV7-6; J gene: TRBJ2-7; D gene: TRBD2; CDR3 protein: CASSPGGTEAEYF; CDR3 DNA: TGTGCCAGCAGCCCCGGGGGGACTGAGGCGGAGTACTTC
CDR3 length: 15; clone size: -; V gene: TRBV2; J gene: TRBJ1-5; D gene: -; CDR3 protein: CASKPTGIGAQPQHF; CDR3 DNA: TGTGCCAGCAAACCGACAGGAATCGGGGCTCAGCCCCAGCATTTT
CDR3 length: 15; clone size: -; V gene: TRBV6-5; J gene: TRBJ2-3; D gene: TRBD1; CDR3 protein: CASSLSGQGSDTQYF; CDR3 DNA: TGTGCCAGCAGCCTCTCCGGACAGGGGTCAGATACGCAGTATTTT
CDR3 length: 14; clone size: -; V gene: TRBV29-1; J gene: TRBJ1-1; D gene: -; CDR3 protein: CSVVNAGMNTEAFF; CDR3 DNA: TGCAGCGTTGTCAACGCAGGAATGAACACTGAAGCTTTCTTT
CDR3 length: 13; clone size: -; V gene: TRBV9; J gene: TRBJ2-3; D gene: -; CDR3 protein: CASSVVSADTQYF; CDR3 DNA: TGTGCCAGCAGCGTAGTAAGCGCAGATACGCAGTATTTT
CDR3 length: 14; clone size: -; V gene: TRBV30; J gene: TRBJ2-7; D gene: -; CDR3 protein: CAWRTPGSSYEQYF; CDR3 DNA: TGTGCCTGGAGGACTCCGGGGAGCTCCTACGAGCAGTACTTC
CDR3 length: 15; clone size: -; V gene: TRBV6-5; J gene: TRBJ2-7; D gene: TRBD1; CDR3 protein: CASSYSPGQGYEQYF; CDR3 DNA: TGTGCCAGCAGTTACTCGCCTGGACAGGGTTACGAGCAGTACTTC
CDR3 length: 17; clone size: -; V gene: TRBV5-4; J gene: TRBJ2-2; D gene: TRBD2; CDR3 protein: CASSHGRGSENTGELFF; CDR3 DNA: TGTGCCAGCAGCCACGGGAGGGGTTCAGAGAACACCGGGGAGCTGTTTTTT
CDR3 length: 18; clone size: -; V gene: TRBV5-1; J gene: TRBJ1-6; D gene: TRBD1; CDR3 protein: CASSSLTGGSSYNSPLHF; CDR3 DNA: TGCGCCAGCAGCTCTTTAACAGGGGGCAGCTCCTATAATTCACCCCTCCACTTT
CDR3 length: 15; clone size: -; V gene: TRBV29-1; J gene: TRBJ2-1; D gene: TRBD2; CDR3 protein: CSVQAGASFSNEQFF; CDR3 DNA: TGCAGCGTCCAGGCGGGAGCCTCATTCTCCAATGAGCAGTTCTTC
CDR3 length: 13; clone size: -; V gene: TRBV10-3; J gene: TRBJ2-1; D gene: TRBD1; CDR3 protein: CAISRRQGGEQFF; CDR3 DNA: TGTGCCATCAGTAGAAGACAGGGCGGTGAGCAGTTCTTC
CDR3 length: 14; clone size: -; V gene: TRBV30; J gene: TRBJ2-7; D gene: -; CDR3 protein: CAWSQGLSSYEQYF; CDR3 DNA: TGTGCCTGGAGTCAGGGGCTTTCGTCCTACGAGCAGTACTTC
CDR3 length: 14; clone size: -; V gene: TRBV19; J gene: TRBJ1-1; D gene: -; CDR3 protein: CASHLGGSNTEAFF; CDR3 DNA: TGTGCCAGCCACTTGGGGGGTTCGAACACTGAAGCTTTCTTT
CDR3 length: 11; clone size: -; V gene: TRBV6-1; J gene: TRBJ2-7; D gene: -; CDR3 protein: CASQQGGEQYF; CDR3 DNA: TGTGCCAGCCAGCAAGGGGGCGAGCAGTACTTC
CDR3 length: 14; clone size: few; V gene: TRBV18; J gene: TRBJ1-6; D gene: TRBD1; CDR3 protein: CASSLGQVEPPLHF; CDR3 DNA: TGTGCCAGCTCACTGGGACAGGTAGAGCCACCCCTCCACTTT
CDR3 length: 13; clone size: -; V gene: TRBV2; J gene: TRBJ2-7; D gene: TRBD2; CDR3 protein: CASQRGASYEQYF; CDR3 DNA: TGTGCCAGTCAGCGGGGGGCCTCCTACGAGCAGTACTTC
CDR3 length: 14; clone size: -; V gene: TRBV18; J gene: TRBJ1-1; D gene: TRBD1; CDR3 protein: CASSPDRDGTEAFF; CDR3 DNA: TGTGCCAGCTCACCGGACAGGGATGGCACTGAAGCTTTCTTT
CDR3 length: 14; clone size: -; V gene: TRBV7-9; J gene: TRBJ1-6; D gene: -; CDR3 protein: CASSPREGNSPLHF; CDR3 DNA: TGTGCCAGCAGCCCCAGGGAGGGAAATTCACCCCTCCACTTT
CDR3 length: 14; clone size: -; V gene: TRBV6-5; J gene: TRBJ2-3; D gene: TRBD2; CDR3 protein: CASSRTSGADTQYF; CDR3 DNA: TGTGCCAGCAGCCGGACTAGCGGGGCAGATACGCAGTATTTT
CDR3 length: 13; clone size: -; V gene: TRBV30; J gene: TRBJ1-3; D gene: TRBD1; CDR3 protein: CAWTRGPGNTIYF; CDR3 DNA: TGTGCCTGGACCAGGGGGCCTGGAAACACCATATATTTT
CDR3 length: 12; clone size: -; V gene: TRBV2; J gene: TRBJ1-1; D gene: TRBD1; CDR3 protein: CASGQVNVEAFF; CDR3 DNA: TGTGCCAGCGGACAGGTGAACGTTGAAGCTTTCTTT
CDR3 length: 12; clone size: once; V gene: TRBV11-1; J gene: TRBJ2-3; D gene: -; CDR3 protein: CASSEADDTQYF; CDR3 DNA: TGTGCCAGCAGCGAAGCGGACGATACGCAGTATTTT
CDR3 length: 14; clone size: -; V gene: TRBV6-1; J gene: TRBJ2-5; D gene: -; CDR3 protein: CASSPGGRQETQYF; CDR3 DNA: TGTGCCAGCAGCCCCGGGGGACGGCAAGAGACCCAGTACTTC
CDR3 length: 13; clone size: -; V gene: TRBV7-7; J gene: TRBJ2-5; D gene: -; CDR3 protein: CASSPRGWETQYF; CDR3 DNA: TGTGCTAGCAGCCCAAGGGGCTGGGAGACCCAGTACTTC
CDR3 length: 15; clone size: few; V gene: TRBV4-1; J gene: TRBJ1-1; D gene: TRBD1; CDR3 protein: CASSQGQDMNTEAFF; CDR3 DNA: TGCGCCAGCAGCCAGGGACAGGATATGAACACTGAAGCTTTCTTT
CDR3 length: 14; clone size: -; V gene: TRBV7-2; J gene: TRBJ2-3; D gene: -; CDR3 protein: CASSLGNRIDTQYF; CDR3 DNA: TGTGCCAGCAGTTTGGGAAACAGGATAGATACGCAGTATTTT
CDR3 length: 12; clone size: once; V gene: TRBV6-6; J gene: TRBJ1-2; D gene: -; CDR3 protein: CASGQPDYGYTF; CDR3 DNA: TGTGCCAGCGGACAGCCTGACTATGGCTACACCTTC
CDR3 length: 15; clone size: -; V gene: TRBV14; J gene: TRBJ1-6; D gene: TRBD1; CDR3 protein: CASSPMRQGSSPLHF; CDR3 DNA: TGTGCCAGCAGCCCCATGAGACAGGGTTCTTCACCCCTCCACTTT
CDR3 length: 17; clone size: -; V gene: TRBV4-2; J gene: TRBJ2-1; D gene: TRBD2; CDR3 protein: CASSRSLAGGSHNEQFF; CDR3 DNA: TGTGCCAGCAGCCGAAGCCTAGCGGGAGGATCCCACAATGAGCAGTTCTTC
CDR3 length: 13; clone size: -; V gene: TRBV29-1; J gene: TRBJ2-7; D gene: -; CDR3 protein: CSVVWEVGLEQYF; CDR3 DNA: TGCAGCGTTGTTTGGGAGGTGGGTCTCGAGCAGTACTTC
CDR3 length: 13; clone size: -; V gene: TRBV7-9; J gene: TRBJ1-2; D gene: -; CDR3 protein: CASSLAGANGYTF; CDR3 DNA: TGTGCCAGCAGCTTAGCTGGGGCGAATGGCTACACCTTC
CDR3 length: 17; clone size: once; V gene: TRBV1; J gene: TRBJ1-4; D gene: -; CDR3 protein: CTSSQGGPIATNEKLFF; CDR3 DNA: TGCACCAGCAGCCAAGGAGGGCCCATAGCAACTAATGAAAAACTGTTTTTT
CDR3 length: 15; clone size: once; V gene: TRBV2; J gene: TRBJ2-3; D gene: -; CDR3 protein: CASSEAGGGTDTQYF; CDR3 DNA: TGTGCCAGCAGTGAAGCGGGGGGAGGCACAGATACGCAGTATTTT
CDR3 length: 13; clone size: once; V gene: TRBV27; J gene: TRBJ1-1; D gene: TRBD1; CDR3 protein: CASSLGRTGKAFF; CDR3 DNA: TGTGCCAGCAGTTTGGGGAGGACAGGGAAAGCTTTCTTT
CDR3 length: 14; clone size: -; V gene: TRBV18; J gene: TRBJ1-1; D gene: TRBD1; CDR3 protein: CASSRDRVAQLAFF; CDR3 DNA: TGTGCCAGCTCACGGGACAGGGTGGCCCAGTTGGCTTTCTTT
CDR3 length: 14; clone size: -; V gene: TRBV30; J gene: TRBJ2-3; D gene: TRBD2; CDR3 protein: CAWALAGGADTQYF; CDR3 DNA: TGTGCCTGGGCCCTAGCGGGGGGGGCCGATACGCAGTATTTT
CDR3 length: 14; clone size: -; V gene: TRBV11-2; J gene: TRBJ2-7; D gene: -; CDR3 protein: CASSSANRVREQYF; CDR3 DNA: TGTGCCAGCAGCTCCGCCAACAGGGTGCGGGAGCAGTACTTC
CDR3 length: 15; clone size: -; V gene: TRBV30; J gene: TRBJ1-1; D gene: TRBD1; CDR3 protein: CARRSKDRGQPEAFF; CDR3 DNA: TGTGCTCGGAGGAGTAAGGACAGGGGACAGCCTGAAGCTTTCTTT
CDR3 length: 13; clone size: few; V gene: TRBV19; J gene: TRBJ2-1; D gene: TRBD2; CDR3 protein: CASSMGGANEQFF; CDR3 DNA: TGTGCCAGTAGTATGGGAGGGGCCAACGAGCAGTTCTTC
CDR3 length: 13; clone size: -; V gene: TRBV29-1; J gene: TRBJ2-5; D gene: -; CDR3 protein: CSVEVGLQETQYF; CDR3 DNA: TGCAGCGTTGAAGTTGGGCTTCAAGAGACCCAGTACTTC
CDR3 length: 12; clone size: once; V gene: TRBV15; J gene: TRBJ2-1; D gene: TRBD2; CDR3 protein: CATSPSGNEQFF; CDR3 DNA: TGTGCCACCAGCCCTAGCGGGAATGAGCAGTTCTTC
CDR3 length: 11; clone size: -; V gene: TRBV2; J gene: TRBJ1-2; D gene: TRBD1; CDR3 protein: CATLQGEGYTF; CDR3 DNA: TGTGCCACCCTGCAGGGGGAAGGCTACACCTTC
CDR3 length: 15; clone size: once; V gene: TRBV4-1; J gene: TRBJ1-4; D gene: TRBD1; CDR3 protein: CASSRTGMTNEKLFF; CDR3 DNA: TGCGCCAGCAGCCGGACAGGGATGACTAATGAAAAACTGTTTTTT
CDR3 length: 13; clone size: -; V gene: TRBV28; J gene: TRBJ2-2; D gene: -; CDR3 protein: CASSLGGTGELFF; CDR3 DNA: TGTGCCAGCAGTTTAGGAGGTACCGGGGAGCTGTTTTTT
CDR3 length: 13; clone size: -; V gene: TRBV29-1; J gene: TRBJ1-1; D gene: -; CDR3 protein: CSVERVLNTEAFF; CDR3 DNA: TGCAGCGTTGAGCGGGTCCTTAACACTGAAGCTTTCTTT
CDR3 length: 15; clone size: -; V gene: TRBV6-5; J gene: TRBJ2-5; D gene: TRBD1; CDR3 protein: CASSPLGTDQETQYF; CDR3 DNA: TGTGCCAGCAGCCCTCTCGGGACAGACCAAGAGACCCAGTACTTC
CDR3 length: 13; clone size: -; V gene: TRBV30; J gene: TRBJ1-1; D gene: TRBD1; CDR3 protein: CAWQRTGITEAFF; CDR3 DNA: TGTGCCTGGCAACGGACAGGGATCACTGAAGCTTTCTTT
CDR3 length: 13; clone size: once; V gene: TRBV30; J gene: TRBJ2-5; D gene: -; CDR3 protein: CAWSVLRGETQYF; CDR3 DNA: TGTGCCTGGAGTGTTCTTCGGGGGGAGACCCAGTACTTC
CDR3 length: 10; clone size: -; V gene: TRBV29-1; J gene: TRBJ2-3; D gene: -; CDR3 protein: CSSYTDTQYF; CDR3 DNA: TGCAGCTCGTACACAGATACGCAGTATTTT
CDR3 length: 14; clone size: few; V gene: TRBV6-5; J gene: TRBJ1-1; D gene: -; CDR3 protein: CASRFRVGNTEAFF; CDR3 DNA: TGTGCCAGCAGGTTCAGGGTGGGGAACACTGAAGCTTTCTTT
CDR3 length: 14; clone size: -; V gene: TRBV6-1; J gene: TRBJ1-1; D gene: -; CDR3 protein: CASSEARGQAEAFF; CDR3 DNA: TGTGCCAGCAGTGAAGCACGAGGGCAGGCTGAAGCTTTCTTT